This entry is about one TCR beta chain. The antigen is not known. This entry comes from a study of T cells expressing NK-cell markers. Study-wide background: The sequencing cohort of eight donors included seven HCMV-seropositive individuals and one seronegative individual. Study-level findings and limits: Whether the expanded NKG2C+ T cell clones recognized HCMV remained unclear.

CDR3 length equals 15 residues. In germline, CDR1 is DFQATT, CDR2 SNEGSKA (reference sequence). Synthesis of TCR beta cDNA relied on 5'RACE template switching carrying UMIs. TCRdb re-analyzed the 5' RACE reads; it lists each CDR3 protein once, without DNA. This repertoire comprises hundreds of thousands of distinct CDR3 sequences; its ten largest clones make up around 4.9%. This TCR was recovered from a man aged 18-70 years in good health. This chain uses TRBV20-1 with TRBJ2-7; TCRdb calls TRBD2, which cannot be checked without DNA. Sequenced: blood T cells: a sorted CD56 or NKG2C T cell subset, CD4+ or CD8+ T cells, or bulk PBMC T cells (not recorded which). This chain's CDR3 is CSADDVTRSLYEQYF.